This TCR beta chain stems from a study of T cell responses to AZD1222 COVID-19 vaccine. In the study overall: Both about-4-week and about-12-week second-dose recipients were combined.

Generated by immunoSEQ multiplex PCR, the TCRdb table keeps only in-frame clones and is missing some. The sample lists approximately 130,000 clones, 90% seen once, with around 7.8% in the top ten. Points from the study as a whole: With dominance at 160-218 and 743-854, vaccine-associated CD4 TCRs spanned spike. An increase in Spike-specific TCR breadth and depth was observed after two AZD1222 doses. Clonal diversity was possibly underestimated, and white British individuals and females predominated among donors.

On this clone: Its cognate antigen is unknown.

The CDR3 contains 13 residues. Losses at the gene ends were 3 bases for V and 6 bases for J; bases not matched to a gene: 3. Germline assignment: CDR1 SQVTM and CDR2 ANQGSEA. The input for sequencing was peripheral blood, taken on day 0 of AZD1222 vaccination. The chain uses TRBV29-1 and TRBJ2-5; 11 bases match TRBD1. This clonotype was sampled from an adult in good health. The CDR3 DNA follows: TGCAGCGTTGAGGGACAGGGGGATAAGACCCAGTACTTC. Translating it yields CSVEGQGDKTQYF.